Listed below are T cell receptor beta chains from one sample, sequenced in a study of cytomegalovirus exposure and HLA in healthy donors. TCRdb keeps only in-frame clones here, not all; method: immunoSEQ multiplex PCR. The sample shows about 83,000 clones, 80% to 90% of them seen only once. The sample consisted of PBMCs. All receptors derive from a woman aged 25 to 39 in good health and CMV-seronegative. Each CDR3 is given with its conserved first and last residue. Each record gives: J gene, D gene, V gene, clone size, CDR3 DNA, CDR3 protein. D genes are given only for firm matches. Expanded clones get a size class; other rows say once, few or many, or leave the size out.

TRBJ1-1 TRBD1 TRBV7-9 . TGTGCCAGCAGCTTAGCGGGACAGGGGTCGTTAACTGAAGCTTTCTTT CASSLAGQGSLTEAFF
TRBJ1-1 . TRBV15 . TGTGCCACCAGCAGCTGGGCAAGCATGAACACTGAAGCTTTCTTT CATSSWASMNTEAFF
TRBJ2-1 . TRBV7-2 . TGTGCCAGCAGCTTAATGACTAGCTACAATGAGCAGTTCTTC CASSLMTSYNEQFF
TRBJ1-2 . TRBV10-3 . TGTGCCATCACCTCCGGGGGGTATGGCTACACCTTC CAITSGGYGYTF
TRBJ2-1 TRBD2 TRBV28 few TGTGCCAGCAGTTTTATGCGGGAGTTGATTGATGAGCAGTTCTTC CASSFMRELIDEQFF
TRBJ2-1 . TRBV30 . TGTGCCTGGAGTGGCAGAAAAGACAATGAGCAGTTCTTC CAWSGRKDNEQFF
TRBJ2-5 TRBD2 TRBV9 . TGTGCCAGCAGCGTCCTGGGGGCTAGCGGGAGGGCGGGAGAGACCCAGTACTTC CASSVLGASGRAGETQYF
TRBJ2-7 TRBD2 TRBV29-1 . TGCAGCGTTGTCGGATGGACTAGCGGGGTCTCCTACGAGCAGTACTTC CSVVGWTSGVSYEQYF
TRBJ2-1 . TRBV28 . TGTGCCAGCAGCCGAGAAACTTCCTACAATGAGCAGTTCTTC CASSRETSYNEQFF
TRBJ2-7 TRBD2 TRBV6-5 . TGTGCCAGCAGAACTAGCGGGAGTGCCGAGCAGTACTTC CASRTSGSAEQYF
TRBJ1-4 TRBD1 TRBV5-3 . TGTGCCAGAAGCAACGGGACAGCGCGAGTTAATGAAAAACTGTTTTTT CARSNGTARVNEKLFF
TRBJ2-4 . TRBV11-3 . TGTGCCAGCAGCTTACGGGGAGGTGAAAACATTCAGTACTTC CASSLRGGENIQYF
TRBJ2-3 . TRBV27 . TGTGCCAGCAGTTCACTACTAGAACTCACAGATACGCAGTATTTT CASSSLLELTDTQYF
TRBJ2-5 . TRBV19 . TGTGCCAGTAACCAGCGGCCGCAACAAGAGACCCAGTACTTC CASNQRPQQETQYF
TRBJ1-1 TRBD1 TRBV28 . TGTGCCAGCCCCCCCCCGGGACAGCTGAACACTGAAGCTTTCTTT CASPPPGQLNTEAFF
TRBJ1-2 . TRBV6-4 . TGTGCCAGCGCCATCAGGGAGGGGTATGGCTACACCTTC CASAIREGYGYTF
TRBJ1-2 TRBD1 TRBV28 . TGTGCCAGCAGCCTCGCCGGACAGGAAGACTATGGCTACACCTTC CASSLAGQEDYGYTF
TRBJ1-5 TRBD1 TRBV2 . TGTGCCAGGAGGCAGGGGGGTCAGCCCCAGCATTTT CARRQGGQPQHF
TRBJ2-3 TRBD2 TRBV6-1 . TGTGCCAGCAGTGAAGCGGGAGGACTAGCAACAGATACGCAGTATTTT CASSEAGGLATDTQYF
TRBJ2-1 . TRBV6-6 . TGTGCCAGCCAAAAGGGGGGAGGGCCATCTGAGCAGTTCTTC CASQKGGGPSEQFF
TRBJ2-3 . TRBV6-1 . TGTGCCAGCAGTGGGGGGGACAGCTACACAGATACGCAGTATTTT CASSGGDSYTDTQYF